A selection of T cell receptor beta chains follows, all from one sample in a study of CD8 T cells in Susac syndrome. TCRdb re-derived calls from the immunoSEQ multiplex PCR reads in MiXCR, one entry per CDR3 protein. The table lists more than 150,000 distinct CDR3 sequences, 95% of them singletons. Sequences were obtained from CD8+ T cells from PBMCs. All receptors come from a human donor with Susac syndrome. CDR3s include the opening cysteine and the closing phenylalanine or tryptophan. A D gene is named only where the DNA matches it firmly. For some rows the clone size is stated as once, few or many, or as a class when expanded; others skip it.

size: NA
V: TRBV7-9
J: TRBJ2-3
D: TRBD2
DNA: TGTGCCAGCAGCTTGGGACTAGCGGAGGAGGATACGCAGTATTTT
CDR3: CASSLGLAEEDTQYF

size: NA
V: TRBV7-9
J: TRBJ2-6
D: NA
DNA: TGTGCCAGCAGCTACCCTGGCGGGCTCTCTGGGGCCAACGTCCTGACTTTC
CDR3: CASSYPGGLSGANVLTF

size: NA
V: TRBV12-3/TRBV12-4
J: TRBJ2-7
D: TRBD2
DNA: TGTGCCAGCGGGAGTAGCGGGAGGTCTTGGGAGCAGTACTTC
CDR3: CASGSSGRSWEQYF

size: few
V: TRBV3-1
J: TRBJ2-7
D: NA
DNA: TGTGCCAGCAGCCAATTGACTAGTTCCTACGAGCAGTACTTC
CDR3: CASSQLTSSYEQYF

size: NA
V: TRBV29-1
J: TRBJ2-3
D: NA
DNA: TGCAGCGTACGGGACCCAGTAGACACGCAGTATTTT
CDR3: CSVRDPVDTQYF

size: few
V: TRBV11-1
J: TRBJ1-2
D: TRBD1
DNA: TGTGCCAGCACGGACAGGGAGGACTATGGCTACACCTTC
CDR3: CASTDREDYGYTF

size: NA
V: TRBV6-5
J: TRBJ2-7
D: TRBD1
DNA: TGTGCCAGCAGAAAAGGTCGACAGGGGACCCACGAGCAGTACTTC
CDR3: CASRKGRQGTHEQYF

size: NA
V: TRBV6-6
J: TRBJ1-5
D: NA
DNA: TGTGCCAGCAGTTACGAAGGGCTCTCGCAGCCCCAGCATTTT
CDR3: CASSYEGLSQPQHF

size: NA
V: TRBV20-1
J: TRBJ2-1
D: TRBD2
DNA: TGCAGTGCTAGGGCCCTAACTAGCGGGGGCTCCTACAATGAGCAGTTCTTC
CDR3: CSARALTSGGSYNEQFF

size: NA
V: TRBV25-1
J: TRBJ1-2
D: TRBD1
DNA: TGTGCCAGCAGTGAAGGGACAGGGGGAGGTAACTATGGCTACACCTTC
CDR3: CASSEGTGGGNYGYTF

size: NA
V: TRBV30
J: TRBJ1-6
D: NA
DNA: TGTGCCTGGAGTGTACGGGACATCAGGTTTAGGGGTTCACCCCTCCACTTT
CDR3: CAWSVRDIRFRGSPLHF

size: once
V: TRBV4-2
J: TRBJ2-3
D: NA
DNA: TGTGCCAGCAGCCAGGAGGACCGCTTTGGCACAGATACGCAGTATTTT
CDR3: CASSQEDRFGTDTQYF

size: NA
V: TRBV9
J: TRBJ2-7
D: NA
DNA: TGTGCCAATCATGAGAGCTCCTACGAGCAGTACTTC
CDR3: CANHESSYEQYF

size: NA
V: TRBV9
J: TRBJ2-7
D: NA
DNA: TGTGCCAGCAGCGTTCGATTGGGGTCGGACTTCATGCGCTACGAGCAGTACTTC
CDR3: CASSVRLGSDFMRYEQYF

size: NA
V: TRBV5-1
J: TRBJ2-2
D: NA
DNA: TGCGCCAGCAGCTCGGACGGACCCCGGGAGCTGTTTTTT
CDR3: CASSSDGPRELFF

size: NA
V: TRBV20-1
J: TRBJ2-3
D: TRBD2
DNA: TGCAGTGTCGGGACTACCACCCACGATACGCAGTATTTT
CDR3: CSVGTTTHDTQYF

size: NA
V: TRBV20-1
J: TRBJ2-7
D: TRBD2
DNA: TGCAGTGCTAGGACTAGCGGCTCCTACGAGCAGTACTTC
CDR3: CSARTSGSYEQYF

size: NA
V: TRBV19
J: TRBJ1-2
D: NA
DNA: TGTGCCAGTAGCCAGGGTATAAGCGATGGCTACACCTTC
CDR3: CASSQGISDGYTF

size: NA
V: TRBV7-9
J: TRBJ1-2
D: TRBD1
DNA: TGTGCCAGCAGCCTTCGGGACAGGGTTTCGGAAGGCTACACCTTC
CDR3: CASSLRDRVSEGYTF

size: NA
V: TRBV7-8
J: TRBJ1-1
D: NA
DNA: TGTGCCAGCAGCTCGCGATCAGGGGTTATAACTGAAGCTTTCTTT
CDR3: CASSSRSGVITEAFF

size: NA
V: TRBV9
J: TRBJ2-2
D: NA
DNA: TGTGCCAGCAGCGTAGAGCATTTCCCGAACACCGGGGAGCTGTTTTTT
CDR3: CASSVEHFPNTGELFF

size: NA
V: TRBV11-2
J: TRBJ2-7
D: TRBD1
DNA: TGTGCCAGCAGCTTAAACAGGGGGTTGAAGGAGCAGTACTTC
CDR3: CASSLNRGLKEQYF

size: NA
V: TRBV5-1
J: TRBJ2-7
D: NA
DNA: TGCGCCAGCAGCCAATTGACAGGACCAAGCTCCTACGAGCAGTACTTC
CDR3: CASSQLTGPSSYEQYF

size: NA
V: TRBV28
J: TRBJ1-5
D: NA
DNA: TGTGCCAGCAGTCCCGCGCATTCGGGGGGTTTGACCCAGCATTTT
CDR3: CASSPAHSGGLTQHF

size: NA
V: TRBV20-1
J: TRBJ2-3
D: NA
DNA: TGCAGTGCGAAGACCCGCAGGTACACAGATACGCAGTATTTT
CDR3: CSAKTRRYTDTQYF

size: NA
V: TRBV5-6
J: TRBJ1-1
D: NA
DNA: TGTGCCAGCAGCTTGGAGTGGCGGGGGACAACAGCTTTCTTT
CDR3: CASSLEWRGTTAFF

size: NA
V: TRBV2
J: TRBJ2-2
D: NA
DNA: TGTGCCAGCGGGCAGGGGCCCTTCACCGGGGAGCTGTTTTTT
CDR3: CASGQGPFTGELFF

size: NA
V: TRBV20-1
J: TRBJ1-4
D: NA
DNA: TGCAGTGCCAACGACCGATCTAATGAAAAACTGTTTTTT
CDR3: CSANDRSNEKLFF

size: NA
V: TRBV2
J: TRBJ2-3
D: NA
DNA: TGTGCCAGCAGTGAAAGGCAGCCTAGCACAGATACGCAGTATTTT
CDR3: CASSERQPSTDTQYF

size: NA
V: TRBV5-1
J: TRBJ1-2
D: NA
DNA: TGCGCCAGCAGCTCGGACCAAAGTAGGGGGACGGGCTACACCTTC
CDR3: CASSSDQSRGTGYTF

size: NA
V: TRBV27
J: TRBJ1-6
D: NA
DNA: TGTGCCAGCAGTTTCCAGGGTGTATATTCACCCCTCCACTTT
CDR3: CASSFQGVYSPLHF

size: NA
V: TRBV7-9
J: TRBJ2-3
D: NA
DNA: TGTGCCAGCAGCTTAGTGTCGGGGCCCACAGATACGCAGTATTTT
CDR3: CASSLVSGPTDTQYF

size: NA
V: TRBV6-6
J: TRBJ1-1
D: TRBD1
DNA: TGTGCCAGCAGTTACACCCCAGGGGGTACGACTGAAGCTTTCTTT
CDR3: CASSYTPGGTTEAFF

size: once
V: TRBV5-6
J: TRBJ2-5
D: NA
DNA: TGTGCCAGCAGCTTGTTGCAAGAGACCCAGTACTTC
CDR3: CASSLLQETQYF

size: NA
V: TRBV5-1
J: TRBJ2-5
D: TRBD2
DNA: TGCGCCAGCAGGCCGCCAGCGGGAGGGGAAGAGACCCAGTACTTC
CDR3: CASRPPAGGEETQYF

size: NA
V: TRBV20-1
J: TRBJ2-2
D: NA
DNA: TGCAGTGCTATCAGGGTTAATGAGCTGTTTTTT
CDR3: CSAIRVNELFF

size: NA
V: TRBV18
J: TRBJ2-4
D: NA
DNA: TGTGCCAGCTCACCCCCGGGGAGGAACATTCAGTACTTC
CDR3: CASSPPGRNIQYF

size: NA
V: TRBV12-3/TRBV12-4
J: TRBJ1-2
D: TRBD1
DNA: TGTGCCAGCAGTGGGACAGGGGAGACCTATGGCTACACCTTC
CDR3: CASSGTGETYGYTF